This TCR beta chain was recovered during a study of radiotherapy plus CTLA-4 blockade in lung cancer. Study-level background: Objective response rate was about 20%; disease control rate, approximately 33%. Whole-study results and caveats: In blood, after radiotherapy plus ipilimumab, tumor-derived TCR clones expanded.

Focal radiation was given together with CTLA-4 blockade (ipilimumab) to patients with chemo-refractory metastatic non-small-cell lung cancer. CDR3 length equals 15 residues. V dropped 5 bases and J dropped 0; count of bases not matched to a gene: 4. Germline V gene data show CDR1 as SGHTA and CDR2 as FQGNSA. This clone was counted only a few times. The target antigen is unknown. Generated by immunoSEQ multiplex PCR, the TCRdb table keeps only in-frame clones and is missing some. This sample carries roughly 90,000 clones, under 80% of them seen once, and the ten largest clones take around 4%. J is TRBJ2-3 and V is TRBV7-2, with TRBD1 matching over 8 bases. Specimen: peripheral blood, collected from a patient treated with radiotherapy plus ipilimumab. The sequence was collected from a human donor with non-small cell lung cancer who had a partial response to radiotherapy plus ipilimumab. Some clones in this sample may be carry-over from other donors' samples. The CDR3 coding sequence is TGTGCCAGCAGCACCCGGACAGGGAGCACAGATACGCAGTATTTT. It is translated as CASSTRTGSTDTQYF.